This TCR beta chain was retrieved from a study of OX40 agonist ivuxolimab in advanced cancers. Study details: The mean age was roughly 60 years, ranging from 23 to 79, with roughly four fifths of participants male. The study reported partial responses in three patients: one hepatocellular carcinoma, two cutaneous melanoma. General study points: Mean expanded clone counts were higher in CD8+ than CD4+ T cells. In the 0.1 to 3.0 mg/kg range, CD4+ and CD8+ blood T cells had expanded clonally by week 6.

Only in-frame clones appear in the TCRdb table, and some are missing; sequencing was by immunoSEQ multiplex PCR. The sample has about 40,000 clones, around 89% seen once. Worth noting for this clone: Its matching antigen is unknown.

V shed 5 bases and J shed 3 bases, with 14 bases lying between them. CDR1 is WNHNN, CDR2 SYGVQD, per germline (reference sequence). This CDR3 contains 14 residues. The input for sequencing was CD4+ or CD8+ T cells sorted from blood, taken in a trial of the OX40 agonist ivuxolimab. This sequence joins TRBV10-1 and TRBJ2-7; D could derive from TRBD1 or TRBD2 (5 bases each). This sequence originates from an adult with an advanced solid tumor such as melanoma, head and neck, liver or kidney cancer. CDR3 DNA sequence: TGCGCCAGCAGTAGAACCGGGACCATCTACGAGCAGTACTTC. Amino acids: CASSRTGTIYEQYF.